One sample yielded the 13 T cell receptor beta chains listed below, sequenced in a study of a mutant IDH1 vaccine in newly diagnosed glioma. The table came from immunoSEQ multiplex PCR; TCRdb's copy has only in-frame clones and leaves some out. The sample holds around 26,000 clones, around 70% seen once. Indicated time point: week 11, during vaccination. Doses consisted of 300 ug of mutant IDH1 20-mer peptide each, paired with topical imiquimod. Their specific antigens are unknown. The sequencing used peripheral blood mononuclear cells (PBMCs), collected from a glioma patient whose treatment included an IDH1 peptide vaccine. Receptors originate from a young man with glioma. Some clones in this sample may be carry-over from other donors' samples.

This clone was recorded once. The rearrangement joins TRBV21-1 to TRBJ1-5. TRBV21-1 represents a pseudogene. The CDR3 runs to 14 residues. The CDR3 sequence: CASKRPGGNQPQHF. The CDR3 nucleotides are TGTGCCAGCAAGAGACCGGGGGGCAATCAGCCCCAGCATTTT.

The chain employs TRBV5-6 and TRBJ1-2, with a tentative D call TRBD1 (6 bases). The CDR3 runs 14 residues. Germline V lookup: CDR1 SGHDT, CDR2 YYEEEE. V dropped 4 bases and J dropped 4 bases, with 14 bases sitting between them. CDR3 DNA: TGTGCCAGCAGCCAAAGACAGGAACTCTATGGCTACACCTTC. This gives the protein CASSQRQELYGYTF. Variable domain in full (rest from reference TRBV5-6 and TRBJ1-2): DAGVTQSPTHLIKTRGQQVTLRCSPKSGHDTVSWYQQALGQGPQFIFQYYEEEERQRGNFPDRFSGHQFPNYSSELNVNALLLGDSALYLCASSQRQELYGYTFGSGTRLTVV.

The V call is TRBV6-1, the J call TRBJ2-5; D call uncertain. Germline assignment: CDR1 MNHNS and CDR2 SASEGT. V lost 4 bases to trimming and J lost 5 bases, with 17 bases between them. The CDR3 contains 15 residues. The CDR3 nucleotides are TGTGCCAGCAGTGCTCCCCTAGAGGCGGTGGAGACCCAGTACTTC. Translating gives CASSAPLEAVETQYF.

V is TRBV7-9 and J is TRBJ2-7; 7 bases match TRBD1. This CDR3 is 17 amino acids long. Per the germline V gene, CDR1 is SEHNR and CDR2 is FQNEAQ (reference sequence). V shed 0 bases, J shed 1 base, and the junction held 9 bases outside the gene matches. CDR3 coding DNA: TGTGCCAGCAGCTTAGCTATGGGCCAGGGGGAATCCTACGAGCAGTACTTC. Protein sequence: CASSLAMGQGESYEQYF.

The chain joins TRBV4-3 to TRBJ1-5; D remains ambiguous. V lost 0 bases, J lost 6 bases, and 12 bases lay in between. Per germline, CDR1 LGHNA and CDR2 YSLEER. This CDR3 has 15 amino acids. CDR3 in amino acids: CASSQDAGSLQPQHF. CDR3 DNA sequence: TGCGCCAGCAGCCAAGATGCGGGGTCTCTTCAGCCCCAGCATTTT.

The CDR3 here is CASSLTGQAIYGYTF. The CDR3 DNA reads as TGCGCCAGCAGCTTGACTGGACAGGCAATTTATGGCTACACCTTC. The chain carries TRBV5-1 and TRBJ1-2; the match to TRBD1 covers 7 bases. The CDR3 totals 15 residues. Per the germline V gene, CDR1 is SGHRS and CDR2 is YFSETQ. The V and J ends lost 1 base and 5 bases, in that order; junction bases with no gene match: 8.

There are a few counts of this clone. V usage is TRBV25-1 and J usage is TRBJ1-5; D gene ambiguous. Trimming removed 3 bases at V and 2 bases at J, with 5 bases between. CDR1 and CDR2 from the germline V gene are MGHDK and SYGVNS. The CDR3 sequence is 13 residues long. DNA for the CDR3: TGTGCCAGCAGTGAGCTCGGCAATCAGCCCCAGCATTTT. As protein: CASSELGNQPQHF.

To note about this clone: The same CDR3 arises from other DNA sequences in this sample as well. The V call is TRBV7-8, the J call TRBJ2-7; 7 positions match TRBD1. CDR3 length: 15 residues. The V gene end was trimmed by 2 bases and the J gene end by 4 bases; junction bases not matched to a gene: 8. Germline CDR1 reads SGHVS; CDR2 reads FQNEAQ. CDR3 residues: CASSLWSGGSYEQYF. CDR3 bases: TGTGCCAGCAGCTTATGGTCAGGGGGAAGTTACGAGCAGTACTTC.

The V gene is TRBV28, the J gene TRBJ1-1; D might be TRBD1 (5 bases). Germline CDR1 MDHEN, CDR2 SYDVKM. V was pared by 5 bases and J by 8 bases, with 15 bases between. The CDR3 covers 13 residues. The CDR3 protein is CASSPLSREEAFF. Here the CDR3 DNA reads TGTGCCAGCAGTCCCCTCTCCAGGGAAGAAGCTTTCTTT.

J is TRBJ2-1 and V is TRBV4-2; possible D gene TRBD2, 5 bases. The V and J ends lost 0 bases and 0 bases respectively, with 12 bases between them. The germline CDR1 and CDR2 sequences are LGHNA and YNFKEQ. This CDR3 has 17 residues. The CDR3 nucleotides read TGTGCCAGCAGCCAAGATCGTAGCGCCAGCTCCTACAATGAGCAGTTCTTC. Translated, it gives CASSQDRSASSYNEQFF.

The rearrangement links TRBV5-1 to TRBJ2-7, with D perhaps given as TRBD1 or TRBD2 (5 bases each). Trimming left V 3 bases short and J 0 bases short, with 13 bases between. The length of the CDR3 is 15 residues. The V gene's germline CDR1 is SGHRS and CDR2 YFSETQ. The CDR3 coding sequence is TGCGCCAGCAGCTCCGGGACGGGGAGCTCCTACGAGCAGTACTTC. This gives the protein CASSSGTGSSYEQYF.

This rearrangement joins TRBV5-5 to TRBJ1-2, with TRBD1 identical over 8 bases. The J segment lost 8 bases and the V segment lost 0 bases, leaving 6 bases of the junction unmatched. From germline, CDR1 is SGHKS and CDR2 YYEKEE (reference sequence). The CDR3 is 14 residues long. The CDR3 coding sequence is TGTGCCAGCAGCTTGGAGACAGGGGCCTACGGCTACACCTTC. Translated, it gives CASSLETGAYGYTF. The entire variable domain, with the rest obtained from reference TRBV5-5 and TRBJ1-2, is as follows: DAGVTQSPTHLIKTRGQQVTLRCSPISGHKSVSWYQQVLGQGPQFIFQYYEKEERGRGNFPDRFSARQFPNYSSELNVNALLLGDSALYLCASSLETGAYGYTFGSGTRLTVV.

The chain is built from TRBV6-1 and TRBJ2-7; possibly TRBD2 for D (6 bases). Germline lookup yields CDR1 MNHNS and CDR2 SASEGT. The ends were cut back, 1 base at V and 4 bases at J, with 11 bases in the middle. The CDR3 is 14 amino acids. The CDR3: CASSEDGGTYEQYF. The DNA of the CDR3 is TGTGCCAGCAGTGAAGACGGAGGGACGTACGAGCAGTACTTC.